What follows are 14 T cell receptor beta chains derived from one specimen sequenced in a study of beta chain features in type 1 diabetes. As every portion of the isolated RNA was reverse transcribed, the sequencing read expressed TCRB transcripts. Profiled with immunoSEQ multiplex PCR; TCRdb holds only in-frame clones, not every one. The sample holds about 53,000 clones, 60% to 70% seen once. General study findings and limits: Shorter TCRB CDR3s, moderately but significantly so, were found in Type 1 diabetes patients in all four CD4+ subsets.

These receptors lack a known antigen. Sequencing was performed on stem cell memory CD4+ T cells from blood. All receptors derive from a woman aged 30 to 39 with type 1 diabetes.

The chain recombines TRBV5-1 with TRBJ2-2, with no clear D. From germline, CDR1 is SGHRS and CDR2 YFSETQ. This CDR3 spans 13 amino acids. V lost 4 bases, J lost 8 bases, and 12 bases lay in between. The CDR3 sequence is CASSPVNAGELFF. The CDR3 DNA is TGCGCCAGCAGCCCGGTGAATGCGGGGGAGCTGTTTTTT. Filled out from reference TRBV5-1 and TRBJ2-2, the complete variable domain reads KAGVTQTPRYLIKTRGQQVTLSCSPISGHRSVSWYQQTPGQGLQFLFEYFSETQRNKGNFPGRFSGRQFSNSRSEMNVSTLELGDSALYLCASSPVNAGELFFGEGSRLTVL.

The chain links TRBV7-9 to TRBJ1-1; 9 bases fit TRBD1. Germline assignment: CDR1 SEHNR and CDR2 FQNEAQ (reference sequence). The J segment lost 6 bases and the V segment lost 1 base, leaving 6 bases of the junction unmatched. The CDR3 contains 15 residues. DNA of the CDR3: TGTGCCAGCAGCTTAGGGGGACAGGGTTTCGCTGAAGCTTTCTTT. Translating it yields CASSLGGQGFAEAFF.

The genes are TRBV27 and TRBJ2-1; TRBD2 matches 10 bases. J gave up 12 bases and V 3 bases, and 8 bases lay outside the gene matches. The germline V gene encodes CDR1 MNHEY and CDR2 SMNVEV (reference sequence). CDR3 length: 14 residues. CDR3 loop: CASSLPSGGSGQFF. The CDR3 DNA reads as TGTGCCAGCAGTTTGCCTAGCGGGGGCTCGGGGCAGTTCTTC.

In nucleotides, the CDR3 is TGCGCCAGCAGCTCAGCGGACAGGGGGCGAGCTGGGGCCAACGTCCTGACTTTC. Translating gives CASSSADRGRAGANVLTF. The genes are TRBV5-1 and TRBJ2-6; 11 bases match TRBD1. V lost 3 bases to trimming and J lost 2 bases; unmatched junction nucleotides: 7. CDR1 is SGHRS, CDR2 YFSETQ, per germline. The CDR3 covers 18 residues.

V usage is TRBV7-9 and J usage is TRBJ2-7; a possible D gene is TRBD2 (5 bases). Germline values: CDR1 SEHNR, CDR2 FQNEAQ (reference sequence). The V gene lost 6 bases and the J gene lost 4 bases, with 16 bases spanning the gap. This CDR3 has 14 residues. Here the CDR3 DNA reads TGTGCCAGCAGTTATCTAGCTGGCACTTACGAGCAGTACTTC. Protein product: CASSYLAGTYEQYF.

V gene TRBV5-1 combines with J gene TRBJ1-2; no definite D call. Per germline, CDR1 SGHRS and CDR2 YFSETQ. The CDR3 is 15 amino acids. The ends were cut back, 6 bases at V and 6 bases at J, with 21 bases in the middle. The CDR3 DNA follows: TGCGCCAGCACAACAACGGGTTCCTCAGTGGATGGCTACACCTTC. This translates into CASTTTGSSVDGYTF.

The rearrangement links TRBV5-4 to TRBJ2-7; maybe TRBD1 (6 bases). The CDR3 is made up of 14 amino acids. Germline assignment: CDR1 SGHNT and CDR2 YYREEE (reference sequence). The V gene lost 4 bases and the J gene lost 7 bases, with 18 bases spanning the gap. As DNA, the CDR3 is TGTGCCAGCAGCCACGGACAGACTTTGGGTGAGCAGTACTTC. Protein: CASSHGQTLGEQYF.

This clone was recorded a few times. The CDR3 bases are TGCAGCGTTGATGGCTCATGGGGACAGCAGAAAGAGACCCAGTACTTC. Translated, it gives CSVDGSWGQQKETQYF. V usage is TRBV29-1 and J usage is TRBJ2-5; 7 nucleotides match TRBD1. Looked up from germline, CDR1 is SQVTM and CDR2 is ANQGSEA. V lost 3 bases, J lost 3 bases, and 13 bases stayed unmatched. The CDR3 runs to 16 residues. Supplemented by reference TRBV29-1 and TRBJ2-5, the full variable domain reads SAVISQKPSRDICQRGTSLTIQCQVDSQVTMMFWYRQQPGQSLTLIATANQGSEATYESGFVIDKFPISRPNLTFSTLTVSNMSPEDSSIYLCSVDGSWGQQKETQYFGPGTRLLVL.

The chain is built from TRBV29-1 and TRBJ2-6, with a tentative D call TRBD1 (5 bases). The CDR3 runs 15 residues. V lost 4 bases and J 0 bases, leaving 10 bases between the germline ends. Germline CDR1 is SQVTM and CDR2 is ANQGSEA. The CDR3 reads CSVGGSSSGANVLTF. The CDR3 region has the DNA TGCAGCGTTGGGGGCAGCAGCTCTGGGGCCAACGTCCTGACTTTC.

This clone has only a few counts. CDR3: CASSPNMNTGELFF. The CDR3 bases are TGTGCCAGCAGTCCAAACATGAACACCGGGGAGCTGTTTTTT. The chain links TRBV27 to TRBJ2-2; no definite D call. CDR1 is MNHEY and CDR2 is SMNVEV in the germline V gene (reference sequence). Trimming took 5 bases from V and 1 from J, leaving 8 bases between them. The CDR3 consists of 14 residues.

The chain links TRBV19 to TRBJ1-2, with 8 bases that match TRBD1. The J segment lost 4 bases and the V segment lost 10 bases, leaving 14 bases of the junction unmatched. The CDR3 extends over 15 amino acids. CDR1 LNHDA and CDR2 SQIVND come from the germline V gene (reference sequence). In nucleotides, the CDR3 is TGTGCCACCACCAGGGACAGGAGTCTTTTCTATGGCTACACCTTC. Translated: CATTRDRSLFYGYTF.

The V and J genes are TRBV27 and TRBJ1-1, with D hard to call. Germline V gene lookup returns CDR1 MNHEY and CDR2 SMNVEV (reference sequence). The CDR3 extends over 14 amino acids. V lost 2 bases, J lost 3 bases, and 10 bases lay in between. The CDR3 sequence is CASSLDPGYTEAFF. CDR3 DNA: TGTGCCAGCAGTTTAGACCCGGGGTACACTGAAGCTTTCTTT.

The rearrangement uses TRBV5-1 and TRBJ2-1; TRBD1 might be the D (6 bases). V was shortened by 2 bases and J by 9 bases, with 18 bases between the two germline ends. The CDR3 sequence is 15 residues long. Germline CDR1 SGHRS, CDR2 YFSETQ. The DNA of the CDR3 is TGCGCCAGCAGCTTTAATAAGCTGGGGGCCGTTGAGCAGTTCTTC. Translation: CASSFNKLGAVEQFF.

This chain uses TRBV18 with TRBJ1-4, with D unresolved. Per germline, CDR1 KGHSH and CDR2 LQKENI. CDR3 length: 13 amino acids. V dropped 4 bases and J dropped 4 bases, with 7 bases sitting between them. CDR3 in DNA: TGTGCCAGCTCACGAGGGAATAATGAAAAACTGTTTTTT. Protein product: CASSRGNNEKLFF.